This T cell receptor beta chain was obtained from a study of beta chain features in type 1 diabetes. Study-level findings and limits: Shortening that was moderate but significant affected the TCRB CDR3s of Type 1 diabetes patients in all four CD4+ subsets.

V shed 10 bases and J shed 0 bases, with 12 bases lying between them. Germline assignment: CDR1 LNHNV and CDR2 YYDKDF (reference sequence). This CDR3 is built from 13 residues. The study reverse transcribed the entire isolated RNA, so it sequenced expressed TCRB transcripts. Measured with immunoSEQ multiplex PCR; TCRdb has only the in-frame clones, and not every one. In the table there are 550,000 to 850,000 clones, roughly an eighth of which are singletons. This clone was detected only a few times. Its antigen is still unknown. The chain is built from TRBV15 and TRBJ1-2, with D possibly TRBD1 on 5 matching bases. Sequenced sample: naive CD4+ T cells from blood. The sequence was obtained from a man aged 18 to 29 with type 1 diabetes. CDR3 region: CAIRETANYGYTF. Written as DNA, the CDR3 is TGTGCCATACGGGAGACAGCTAACTATGGCTACACCTTC.